This T cell receptor beta chain was captured by sequencing in a study of T cell repertoires in cytomegalovirus infection. This clonotype was counted a few times. What it recognizes is unknown. The CDR3 extends over 13 amino acids. The germline CDR1 and CDR2 sequences are SGHTA and FQGNSA. V lost 5 bases to trimming and J lost 4 bases, with 11 bases between them. TCRdb reprocessed the reads via MiXCR and lists one record per CDR3 protein. Altogether about 55,000 distinct CDR3 sequences are present, around 18% being singletons, with the ten largest covering under 75%. This sequence was found in a human donor in good health (CMV status not recorded). Some clones in this sample may be carry-over from other donors' samples. The chain combines TRBV7-2 with TRBJ2-5, with D unresolved. This material consisted of CD8+ T cells from cultured PBMCs, taken from culture after CMV antigen stimulation. The CDR3 region is CASSPSRAETQYF. In nucleotides, the CDR3 is TGTGCCAGCAGCCCGTCAAGGGCAGAGACCCAGTACTTC.